This T cell receptor beta chain was retrieved from a study of neurological immune-mediated disorders. The CDR3 contains 15 residues. Trimming cost V 3 bases and J 0 bases, with 9 bases left between them. Germline lookup yields CDR1 SGHTA and CDR2 FQGNSA. Remarks on this clonotype: Antigen unknown.

It was by 5'RACE with 10-nucleotide random UMIs that the cDNA was made. TCRdb ran MiXCR on the 5' RACE reads and lists one entry per CDR3 protein. The repertoire consists of about 95,000 distinct CDR3 sequences, with 3.5% occurring once and the leading ten covering 6%. Regarding the study as a whole: CDR3 amino acid sequences found in expanded clones were never shared across subjects, suggesting private repertoires in all groups.

The sample was PBMCs. The sequence was collected from a young woman with multiple sclerosis. This chain connects TRBV7-2 to TRBJ2-1, with unresolved D. Written as DNA, the CDR3 is TGTGCCAGCAGCTTCCAGTGGATCTCCTACAATGAGCAGTTCTTC. It specifies CASSFQWISYNEQFF.